These 2 T cell receptor beta chains originate from one sample sequenced in a study of blood T cell repertoires in COVID-19. Libraries were prepared by immunoSEQ multiplex PCR; TCRdb keeps only in-frame clonotypes and omits some of them. The table shows about 400,000 clones, with roughly 89% occurring only once. Sequencing was carried out using PBMCs or T cells enriched from blood (not recorded which). These TCRs come from a woman in her twenties or thirties who had recovered from COVID-19.

The chain has TRBV18 and TRBJ1-6; tentative D call: TRBD1 (6 bases). CDR1 KGHSH and CDR2 LQKENI come from the germline V gene. CDR3 length: 13 residues. V was cut by 8 bases and J by 8 bases, with 13 bases left in between. The CDR3 spells CASTSGVDSPLHF. CDR3 DNA: TGTGCCAGCACGTCAGGGGTTGATTCACCCCTCCACTTT.

This clone appeared once. The chain carries TRBV9 and TRBJ1-3, with 7 nucleotides matching TRBD1. The CDR3 totals 14 residues. CDR1 is SGDLS and CDR2 is YYNGEE in the germline V gene. Germline trimming cut 4 bases from V and 5 bases from J; bases unmatched to any gene: 6. The CDR3 coding sequence is TGTGCCAGCAGCATCGGGACAGCTAGAAACACCATATATTTT. This codes for CASSIGTARNTIYF.